The T cell receptor (beta chain) under discussion was sequenced for a study of cytomegalovirus exposure and HLA in healthy donors (dated by TCRdb to about 2017). With regard to the full study: An earlier analysis of approximately 550 of the donors reported more than 250 Gb of sequence data and 100 million to 140 million unique TCR beta sequences from about 179 million T cells. An early release covering 500 to 750 HLA-typed donors comprised approximately 300 gigabases of sequencing data and roughly 86 million unique TCR sequences. Among the roughly 410 genotyped donors, approximately 82% belonged to the genetic ancestry cluster associated with self-reported Caucasian donors. The aim of the study was to test whether cataloging public T cell receptors could identify signatures of past pathogen exposure. The T cell repertoires of several hundred subjects were profiled by immunosequencing and related to cytomegalovirus serostatus. Along with the roughly 710-subject first cohort, a separate validation cohort of 120 different subjects was used. To predict cytomegalovirus infection status, the study brought together high-throughput TCR immunosequencing, statistical association of individual TCRs with disease status, and machine learning. A later analysis re-analyzed previously published TCR beta repertoires from approximately 700 donors and added high-resolution HLA genotyping to study TCR occurrence patterns. Rather than drawing on any new phenotypic data, the later analysis identified candidate immune exposures from TCR beta sequences and the way those sequences occurred across donors. To decide whether each TCR beta V gene segment behaved as functional or pseudogenic, an earlier analysis of fewer than 750 of the donors relied on high-throughput TCR beta sequencing. Alongside the repertoire data, information on donor age, sex, ethnicity and CMV serostatus was compiled. A later genetic analysis took genome-wide SNP genotypes for about three fifths of the 666 donors and used that subset as a discovery cohort. All discovery cohort repertoires had been generated using a single sequencing platform. Both class I and class II loci were covered by HLA typing, at four-digit resolution. The number of donors typed differed by locus, with about 629-630 for A, B, C, DRB1 and DQB1, more than 500 for DQA1, 600 to 610 for DPA1, and 472 for DPB1. Because of strong linkage in the cohort, roughly 5 DR-DQ haplotypes were treated as single units for association and clustering. Across around 400 genotyped donors of the cohort, an average of 235,054 unique TCR beta nucleotide sequences per donor were sequenced, and 15% to 20% of those sequences were non-productive.

Libraries were built with the immunoSEQ multiplex PCR assay. For the multiplex PCR, a mixture combining 60 forward primers for TCR Vbeta segments and 13 reverse primers for TCR Jbeta segments was used. The CDR3 region of rearranged TCR beta genes was amplified from genomic DNA with a multiplex PCR assay. The amplified TCR beta libraries were sequenced on the Illumina HiSeq System as 87-base-pair reads. On the study's bioinformatics: In a later analysis, about 80 million unique TCR beta chains were counted across the approximately 640 repertoires, and approximately 9.9 million of these chains were shared by at least two donors. A nearest-neighbor algorithm error-corrected the raw reads and collapsed the reads into unique sequences, merging closely related sequences to remove PCR and sequencing errors. To assign V, D and J gene segments, CDR3 sequences were aligned to IMGT reference sequences. For a sequence to be retained, a match of at least six nucleotides was required to both a V gene segment and a J gene segment. A rearrangement was called productive if the CDR3 had no stop codons and remained in frame with V and J, and every other rearrangement was called non-productive. CDR3 was defined according to IMGT convention as the region running from the second conserved V-encoded cysteine to the conserved J-encoded phenylalanine. In an earlier analysis of more than 550 of the donors, sequences lacking an unambiguous match to a single V gene segment were excluded. In an earlier analysis of several hundred of the donors, V segments were called functional above 56.7% productive rearrangements and were called segregating when the between-donor standard deviation exceeded 5%. A statistical classification framework was developed to diagnose cytomegalovirus status using the catalog of TCR beta chain sequences. In a later analysis, V and J genes were assigned by comparing TCR nucleotide sequences against IMGT/GENE-DB human TR gene sequences. In a later analysis, CDR3 sequences and most-parsimonious VDJ recombination scenarios were assigned using the TCRdist pipeline. In a later analysis, every TCR beta chain was defined by the combination of its CDR3 amino acid sequence and its V-gene family, and reads without a unique V-gene family were dropped. To address suspected cross-contamination and a sequencing artifact, a later analysis removed under 600 highly shared, low-generation-probability nucleotide sequences. For each public chain, a later analysis derived a clonal expansion index from normalized ranks of inferred template counts within each repertoire. Generation probabilities in a later analysis came from a VDJ recombination model fitted to out-of-frame rearrangements, and those results were checked against IGoR. In a later analysis, TCR-TCR, TCR-HLA and TCR-CMV co-occurrence was scored with hypergeometric tests, and a repertoire-size bias correction was applied to TCR pairs. To estimate false discovery rates, a later analysis permuted the HLA or CMV assignments 20 times. In a later analysis, co-occurring TCRs were grouped using DBSCAN, with TCRdist sequence similarity added in when clustering inside HLA-allele-positive subsets. Repertoires with fewer than 30,000 or more than 120,000 public chains, plus five repertoires with anomalous nucleotide sharing, were excluded from co-occurrence clustering. TCRdb's version of the immuneACCESS table is confined to in-frame rearrangements and falls short of the full clone set. An unresolved V gene accounts for under half of the shortfall where checked; the remainder is of unknown origin. The V and J calls and clone size come from that table; D and trimming were worked out from the DNA. Here the sample has under 120,000 clones; roughly 70% occur a single time. The biggest ten clones account for roughly 11% of the sample.

The cohort consisted of more than 650 healthy bone marrow donors. At the time of sampling, all cohort members were nominally healthy, though unrecorded immune exposures were likely present. The donor tested CMV seropositive and was one of the 289 seropositive cohort members. A peripheral blood sample was provided by each donor, and peripheral blood mononuclear cells were used for TCR beta sequencing. The Qiagen DNeasy Blood Extraction Kit was used to extract genomic DNA from the blood cell samples. CDR1 and CDR2, looked up from the germline V gene (reference sequence), are GTSNPN and SVGIG. Including the terminal cysteine and phenylalanine, the CDR3 comprises 12 residues. Only the CDR3 DNA stays, 36 bases, in frame from base 1. The junction shows trimming of 3 bases on V and 4 bases on J, plus 9 bases between the germline ends. The investigation overall reported the following: Correlated functional status among segregating V segments might be attributable to linkage disequilibrium, but an unknown experimental factor could not be ruled out. This cohort had only TCR beta chains sequenced, and the lack of alpha or paired-chain data limited which features could be detected. Across donors, most TCR sequences were observed very rarely, whereas some public TCRs were present in many individuals. Compared with the approximately 670-donor mean, donors in an Asian-associated ancestry cluster had fewer N-insertions in productive TCRs, according to a later genetic analysis. For the cohort, immune exposure information was limited to CMV serostatus. In vitro tests confirmed that a few of the cytomegalovirus-associated TCR beta chains recognize cytomegalovirus antigens. A total of 150 or so TCR beta chains were listed by the study as associated with cytomegalovirus. HLA typing was unavailable for some donors at each locus, so association tests used only the typed subset. Compared with equally common non-associated chains, HLA-associated TCR beta chains in a later analysis were more clonally expanded and had lower generation probabilities. The presence/absence analyses assumed that sequencing depth was roughly uniform across donors, and that assumption may not be true. Assigning TCR associations to individual alleles was difficult when HLA alleles, especially DR and DQ, strongly co-occurred. According to a later analysis, parvovirus B19, influenza, CMV and Epstein-Barr virus appeared linked to several top co-occurrence clusters. In a later analysis, most CMV-associated TCR beta chains were found to appear HLA-restricted, with HLA associations seemingly driven largely by CMV exposure. It was suggested by the authors that the approach could potentially be generalized to other disease states and immunological phenotypes. In an earlier analysis of approximately 590 of the donors, most TCR beta V segments were observed in productive rearrangements about 87% or about 30% of the time, broadly matching IMGT annotations. In a later analysis, more than 15,000 TCR beta sequences were associated with specific HLA alleles at a false discovery rate of 0.05. A further reported finding was that TCR beta sequences accurately predicted the HLA-A and HLA-B alleles for most subjects in the first cohort. Because counts were too low, seventeen rarely observed V segments, including chromosome 9 orphons, were excluded from the earlier analysis of 500 to 700 of the donors. Cytomegalovirus status was reported to be diagnosed by the classifier with high specificity and sensitivity in both the original and validation cohorts. An association between a missense DCLRE1C variant and V-gene and J-gene trimming of TCR beta chains was found in a later genetic analysis and replicated in an independent cohort. In a later analysis, the rate of TCR association differed among HLA loci, with DRB1 alleles having the most associated TCRs and HLA-C alleles having the fewest. The sequencing pipeline was judged likely to have produced a cluster of highly shared sequence variants as a technical artifact. Some IMGT-functional V segments, including TRBV6-2 and TRBV6-3, could not be distinguished by the 87-base-pair reads and were therefore excluded.

To note about this clone: Its antigen remains undetermined. The input lacks base qualities; no much larger clone sits a single base away. At the DNA level, this CDR3 is encoded by other sequences in the same sample as well.

This receptor was obtained from a man aged 40-55 years in good health and CMV-seropositive. The rearrangement joined TRBV30 to TRBJ2-5; TRBD1 is perhaps the D gene, given 6 matching bases. The sample taken for sequencing was PBMCs. The nucleotide sequence is TGTGCCTGGAGCAGGGGCGGAGAGACCCAGTACTTC. This encodes CAWSRGGETQYF. The CDR3 plus the reference TRBV30 and TRBJ2-5 genes for the other parts give the full variable domain: SQTIHQWPATLVQPVGSPLSLECTVEGTSNPNLYWYRQAAGRGLQLLFYSVGIGQISSEVPQNLSASRPQDRQFILSSKKLLLSDSGFYLCAWSRGGETQYFGPGTRLLVL.